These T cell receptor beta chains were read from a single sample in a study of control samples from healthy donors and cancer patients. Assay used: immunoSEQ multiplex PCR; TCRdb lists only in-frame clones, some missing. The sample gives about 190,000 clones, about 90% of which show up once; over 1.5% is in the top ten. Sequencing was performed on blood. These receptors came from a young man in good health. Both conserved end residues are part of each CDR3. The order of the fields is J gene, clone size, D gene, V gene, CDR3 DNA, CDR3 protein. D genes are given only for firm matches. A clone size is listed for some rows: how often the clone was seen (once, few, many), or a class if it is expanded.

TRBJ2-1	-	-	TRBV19	TGTGCCAGTAGTCTATTGCCGGGGCAGAATGAGCAGTTCTTC	CASSLLPGQNEQFF
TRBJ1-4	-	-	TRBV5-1	TGCGCCAGCAGCTTCCAGGGAGAAAAACTGTTTTTT	CASSFQGEKLFF
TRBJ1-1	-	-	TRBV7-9	TGTGCCAGCAGCTTACCGGGGCGGCACACTGAAGCTTTCTTT	CASSLPGRHTEAFF
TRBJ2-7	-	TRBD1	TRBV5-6	TGTGCCAGCAGCTATTCCGGACAGGGTTCGGGACAGTACTTC	CASSYSGQGSGQYF
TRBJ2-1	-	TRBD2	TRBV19	TGTGCCAGTATGGAACTAGCGGCGGCCTACAATGAGCAGTTCTTC	CASMELAAAYNEQFF
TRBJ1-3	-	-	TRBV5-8	TGTGCCAGCAGCTTGAGGGGGTTCGGAAACACCATATATTTT	CASSLRGFGNTIYF
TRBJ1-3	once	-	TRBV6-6	TGTGCCAGCATAGGAGGCAGCCCCTCTGGAAACACCATATATTTT	CASIGGSPSGNTIYF
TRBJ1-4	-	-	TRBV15	TGTGCCACCTCCCTGTGGGAGGAAAAACTGTTTTTT	CATSLWEEKLFF
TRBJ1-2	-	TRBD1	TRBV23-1	TGCGCCAGCAGCCGGACAGGGGGAGTCTATGGCTACACCTTC	CASSRTGGVYGYTF
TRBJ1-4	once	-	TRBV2	TGTGCCAGCAGTGTAGGAGGGATTAATGAAAAACTGTTTTTT	CASSVGGINEKLFF
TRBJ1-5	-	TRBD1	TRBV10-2	TGCGCCACCTGGGCAGGGGGCGCTGCCCTTAATCAGCCCCAGCATTTT	CATWAGGAALNQPQHF
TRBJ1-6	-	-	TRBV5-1	TGCGCCAGCAGCTTGGATTCTGCGAGCTCCTATAATTCACCCCTCCACTTT	CASSLDSASSYNSPLHF
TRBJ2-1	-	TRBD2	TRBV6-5	TGTGCCAGCAGTCCCAGAGGACTAGCCCAAGAGCAGTTCTTC	CASSPRGLAQEQFF
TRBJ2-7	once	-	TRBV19	TGTGCCAGTAGTACACAGGTGAGCTCCTACGAGCAGTACTTC	CASSTQVSSYEQYF
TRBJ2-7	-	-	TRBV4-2	TGTGCCAGCAGCCAAGAGGAAGCGGCTGTCTACGAGCAGTACTTC	CASSQEEAAVYEQYF
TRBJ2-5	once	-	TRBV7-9	TGTGCCAGCAGCTACGGCTCCGGGACCCAAGAGACCCAGTACTTC	CASSYGSGTQETQYF
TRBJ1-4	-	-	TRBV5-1	TGCGCCAGCAGCTCGGGGTTCTTAGGTGAAAAACTGTTTTTT	CASSSGFLGEKLFF
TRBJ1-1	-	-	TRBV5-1	TGCGCCAGCAGCTTGCGCGAGGAGACTGAAGCTTTCTTT	CASSLREETEAFF
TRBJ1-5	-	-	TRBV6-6	TGTGCCAGCAGTAAAACCGGTCAGCCCCAGCATTTT	CASSKTGQPQHF
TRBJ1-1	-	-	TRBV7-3	TGTGCCAGCAGCTTAAAGGGGACCACTGAAGCTTTCTTT	CASSLKGTTEAFF
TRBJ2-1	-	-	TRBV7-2	TGTGCCAGCAGCTTAGCGAGCACGTTCCTATACAATGAGCAGTTCTTC	CASSLASTFLYNEQFF
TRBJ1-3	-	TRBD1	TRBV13	TGTGCCAGCAGCTTTATAGGGGGCGCGGGAAACACCATATATTTT	CASSFIGGAGNTIYF
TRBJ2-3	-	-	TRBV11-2	TGTGCCAGCAGCCAAGACGGACAGAGAACAGATACGCAGTATTTT	CASSQDGQRTDTQYF
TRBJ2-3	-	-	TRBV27	TGTGCCAGCAGTTTGGGGGGAAAAGATACGCAGTATTTT	CASSLGGKDTQYF
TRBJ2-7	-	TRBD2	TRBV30	TGTGCCTGGAGTGGAAAGTCCGGGACTACGGGGCGGGGCGAGCAGTACTTC	CAWSGKSGTTGRGEQYF
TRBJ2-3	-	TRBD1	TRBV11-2	TGTGCCAGCAGCTTTGGGGGACAGCCCACAGATACGCAGTATTTT	CASSFGGQPTDTQYF
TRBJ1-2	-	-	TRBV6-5	TGTGCCAGCAGTTACTCGGGGCTCTCGGACTATGGCTACACCTTC	CASSYSGLSDYGYTF